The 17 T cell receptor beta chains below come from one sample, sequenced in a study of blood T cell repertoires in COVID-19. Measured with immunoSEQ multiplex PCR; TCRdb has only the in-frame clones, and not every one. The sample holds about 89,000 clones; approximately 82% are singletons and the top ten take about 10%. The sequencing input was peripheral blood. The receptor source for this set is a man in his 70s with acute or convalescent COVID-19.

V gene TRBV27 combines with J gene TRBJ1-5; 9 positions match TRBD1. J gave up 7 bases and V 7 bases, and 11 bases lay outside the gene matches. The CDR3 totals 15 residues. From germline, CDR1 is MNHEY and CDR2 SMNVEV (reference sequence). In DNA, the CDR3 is TGTGCCAGCAAACCGGGACAGGGTTATGAGCAGCCCCAGCATTTT. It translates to CASKPGQGYEQPQHF.

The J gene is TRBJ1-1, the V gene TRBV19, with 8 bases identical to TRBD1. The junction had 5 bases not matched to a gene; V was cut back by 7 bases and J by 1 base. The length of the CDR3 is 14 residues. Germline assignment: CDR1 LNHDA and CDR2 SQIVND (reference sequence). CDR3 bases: TGTGCCAGTATTAGGACAGGGAGGAACACTGAAGCTTTCTTT. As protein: CASIRTGRNTEAFF.

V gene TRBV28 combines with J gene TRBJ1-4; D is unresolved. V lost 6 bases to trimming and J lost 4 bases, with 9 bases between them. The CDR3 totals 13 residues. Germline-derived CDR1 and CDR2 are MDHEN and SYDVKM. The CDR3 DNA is TGTGCCAGCAGCTCCGCCTATAATGAAAAACTGTTTTTT. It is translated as CASSSAYNEKLFF.

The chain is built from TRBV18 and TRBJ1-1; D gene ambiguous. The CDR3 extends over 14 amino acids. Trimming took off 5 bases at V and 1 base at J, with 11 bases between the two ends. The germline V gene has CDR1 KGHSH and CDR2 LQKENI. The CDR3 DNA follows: TGTGCCAGCTCATCCGCAACTCGGAACACTGAAGCTTTCTTT. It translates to CASSSATRNTEAFF.

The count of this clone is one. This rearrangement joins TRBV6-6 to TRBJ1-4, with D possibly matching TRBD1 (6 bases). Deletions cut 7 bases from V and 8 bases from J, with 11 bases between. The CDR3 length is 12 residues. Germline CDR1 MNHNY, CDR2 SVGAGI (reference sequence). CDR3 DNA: TGTGCCAGCACCAGGGGTAACGAAAAACTGTTTTTT. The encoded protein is CASTRGNEKLFF.

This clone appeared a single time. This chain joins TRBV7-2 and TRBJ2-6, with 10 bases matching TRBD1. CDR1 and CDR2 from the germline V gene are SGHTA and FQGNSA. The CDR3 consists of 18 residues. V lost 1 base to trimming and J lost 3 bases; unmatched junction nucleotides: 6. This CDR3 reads CASSLVGTGEVGANVLTF. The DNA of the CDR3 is TGTGCCAGCAGCTTAGTTGGGACAGGGGAAGTTGGGGCCAACGTCCTGACTTTC.

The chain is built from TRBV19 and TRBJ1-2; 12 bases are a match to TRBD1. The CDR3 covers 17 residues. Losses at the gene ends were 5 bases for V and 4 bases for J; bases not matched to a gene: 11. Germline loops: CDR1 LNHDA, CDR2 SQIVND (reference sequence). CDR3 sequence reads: CASSPLTGQGASYGYTF. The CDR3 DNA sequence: TGTGCCAGTAGTCCTTTAACGGGACAGGGGGCCAGCTATGGCTACACCTTC.

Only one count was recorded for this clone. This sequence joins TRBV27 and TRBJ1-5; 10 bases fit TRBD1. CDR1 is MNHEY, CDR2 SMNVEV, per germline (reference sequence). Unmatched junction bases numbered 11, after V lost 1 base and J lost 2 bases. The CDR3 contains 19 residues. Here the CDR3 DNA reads TGTGCCAGCAGTTTATGGTACAGGACAGGGGGAGGGGGCAATCAGCCCCAGCATTTT. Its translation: CASSLWYRTGGGGNQPQHF.

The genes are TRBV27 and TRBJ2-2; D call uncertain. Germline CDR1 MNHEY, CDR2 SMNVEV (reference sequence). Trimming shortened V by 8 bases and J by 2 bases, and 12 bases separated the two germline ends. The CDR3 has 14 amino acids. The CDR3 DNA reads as TGTGCCAGCGCGGTCATTGACAACACCGGGGAGCTGTTTTTT. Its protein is CASAVIDNTGELFF.

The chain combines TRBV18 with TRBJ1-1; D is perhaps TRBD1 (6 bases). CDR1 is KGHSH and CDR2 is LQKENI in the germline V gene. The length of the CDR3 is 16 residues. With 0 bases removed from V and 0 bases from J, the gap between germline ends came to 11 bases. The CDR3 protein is CASSPPSGQLNTEAFF. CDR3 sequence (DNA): TGTGCCAGCTCACCACCGTCCGGACAGCTGAACACTGAAGCTTTCTTT.

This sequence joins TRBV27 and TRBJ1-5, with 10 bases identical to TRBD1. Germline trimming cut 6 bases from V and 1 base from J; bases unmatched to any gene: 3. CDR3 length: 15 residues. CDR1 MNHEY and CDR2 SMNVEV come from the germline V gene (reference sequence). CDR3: CASRGQGLSNQPQHF. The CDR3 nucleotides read TGTGCCAGCAGGGGACAGGGGCTCAGCAATCAGCCCCAGCATTTT.

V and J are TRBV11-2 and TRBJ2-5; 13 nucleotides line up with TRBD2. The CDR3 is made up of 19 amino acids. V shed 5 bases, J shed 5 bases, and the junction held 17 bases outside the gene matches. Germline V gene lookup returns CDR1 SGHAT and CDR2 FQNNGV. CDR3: CASSPTTSGGARGAETQYF. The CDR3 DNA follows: TGTGCCAGCAGCCCGACCACTAGCGGGGGGGCCCGTGGCGCCGAGACCCAGTACTTC.

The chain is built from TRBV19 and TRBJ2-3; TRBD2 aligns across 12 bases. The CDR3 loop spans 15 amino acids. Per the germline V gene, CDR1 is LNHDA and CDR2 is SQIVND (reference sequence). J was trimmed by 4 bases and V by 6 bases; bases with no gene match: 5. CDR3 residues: CASRQLAGGADTQYF. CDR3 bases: TGTGCCAGTAGACAACTAGCGGGAGGTGCAGATACGCAGTATTTT.

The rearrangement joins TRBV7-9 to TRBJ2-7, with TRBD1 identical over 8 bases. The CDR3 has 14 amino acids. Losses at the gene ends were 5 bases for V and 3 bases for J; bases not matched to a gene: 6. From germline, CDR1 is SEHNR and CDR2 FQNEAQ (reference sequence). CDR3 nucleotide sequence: TGTGCCAGCAGCGCTGACAGGGGCCTCTACGAGCAGTACTTC. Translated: CASSADRGLYEQYF.

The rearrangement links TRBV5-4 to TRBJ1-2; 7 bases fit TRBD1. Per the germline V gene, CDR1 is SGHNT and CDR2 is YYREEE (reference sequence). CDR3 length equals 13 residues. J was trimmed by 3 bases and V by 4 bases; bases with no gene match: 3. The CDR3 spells CASSPDRDYGYTF. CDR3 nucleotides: TGTGCCAGCAGCCCAGACAGGGACTATGGCTACACCTTC.

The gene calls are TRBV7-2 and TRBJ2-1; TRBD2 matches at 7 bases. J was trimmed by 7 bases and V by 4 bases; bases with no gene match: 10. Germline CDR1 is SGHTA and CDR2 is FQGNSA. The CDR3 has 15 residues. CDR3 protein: CASSSEGLYGNEQFF. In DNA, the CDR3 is TGTGCCAGCAGCTCCGAGGGACTATATGGGAATGAGCAGTTCTTC. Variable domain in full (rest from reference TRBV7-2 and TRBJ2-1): GAGVSQSPSNKVTEKGKDVELRCDPISGHTALYWYRQSLGQGLEFLIYFQGNSAPDKSGLPSDRFSAERTGGSVSTLTIQRTQQEDSAVYLCASSSEGLYGNEQFFGPGTRLTVL.

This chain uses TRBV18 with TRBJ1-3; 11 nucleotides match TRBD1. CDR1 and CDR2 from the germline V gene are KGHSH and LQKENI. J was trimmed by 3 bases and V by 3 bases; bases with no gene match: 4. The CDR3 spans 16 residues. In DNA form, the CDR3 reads TGTGCCAGCTCACCTGGACAGGGGGCATATGGAAACACCATATATTTT. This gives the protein CASSPGQGAYGNTIYF.